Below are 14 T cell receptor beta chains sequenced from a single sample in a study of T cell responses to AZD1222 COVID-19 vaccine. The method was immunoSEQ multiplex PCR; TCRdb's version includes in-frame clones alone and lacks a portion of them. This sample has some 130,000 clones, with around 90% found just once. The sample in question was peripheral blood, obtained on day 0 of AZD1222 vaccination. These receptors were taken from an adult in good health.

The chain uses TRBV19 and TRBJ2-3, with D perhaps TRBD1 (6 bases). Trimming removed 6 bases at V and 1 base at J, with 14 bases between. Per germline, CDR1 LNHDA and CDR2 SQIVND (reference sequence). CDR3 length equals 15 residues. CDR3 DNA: TGTGCCAGTAGGATGCAGGGGCCCGGCACAGATACGCAGTATTTT. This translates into CASRMQGPGTDTQYF. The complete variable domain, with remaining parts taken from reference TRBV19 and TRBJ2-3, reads DGGITQSPKYLFRKEGQNVTLSCEQNLNHDAMYWYRQDPGQGLRLIYYSQIVNDFQKGDIAEGYSVSREKKESFPLTVTSAQKNPTAFYLCASRMQGPGTDTQYFGPGTRLTVL.

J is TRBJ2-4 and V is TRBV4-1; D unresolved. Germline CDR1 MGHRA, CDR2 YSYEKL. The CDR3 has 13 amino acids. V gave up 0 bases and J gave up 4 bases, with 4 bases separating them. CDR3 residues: CASSQDSKNIQYF. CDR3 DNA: TGCGCCAGCAGCCAAGATTCTAAAAACATTCAGTACTTC.

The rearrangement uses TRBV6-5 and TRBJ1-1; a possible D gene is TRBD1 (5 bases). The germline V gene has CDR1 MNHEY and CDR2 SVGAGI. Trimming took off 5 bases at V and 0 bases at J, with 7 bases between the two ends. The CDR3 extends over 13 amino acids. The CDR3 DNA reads TGTGCCAGCAGTCCACAGGTGAACACTGAAGCTTTCTTT. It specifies CASSPQVNTEAFF.

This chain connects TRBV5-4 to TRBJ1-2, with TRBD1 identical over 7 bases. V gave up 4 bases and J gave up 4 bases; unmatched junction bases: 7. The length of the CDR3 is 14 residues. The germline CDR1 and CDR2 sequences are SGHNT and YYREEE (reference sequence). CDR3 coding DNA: TGTGCCAGCAGCCCCGGACAGGAGCTCTATGGCTACACCTTC. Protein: CASSPGQELYGYTF.

In nucleotides, the CDR3 is TGTGCCAGCAGGAGGACAGGGAGCAGATACACCATATATTTT. Amino acids: CASRRTGSRYTIYF. J is TRBJ1-3 and V is TRBV6-1; 8 bases are shared with TRBD1. CDR1 and CDR2 from the germline V gene are MNHNS and SASEGT. The V gene end was trimmed by 6 bases and the J gene end by 8 bases; junction bases not matched to a gene: 9. The CDR3 length is 14 residues.

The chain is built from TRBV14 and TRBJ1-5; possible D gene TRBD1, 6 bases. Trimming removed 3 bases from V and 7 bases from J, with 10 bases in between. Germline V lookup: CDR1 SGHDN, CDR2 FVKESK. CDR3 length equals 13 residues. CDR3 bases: TGTGCCAGCAGCCAGGGGGCTCGGCAGCCCCAGCATTTT. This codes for CASSQGARQPQHF.

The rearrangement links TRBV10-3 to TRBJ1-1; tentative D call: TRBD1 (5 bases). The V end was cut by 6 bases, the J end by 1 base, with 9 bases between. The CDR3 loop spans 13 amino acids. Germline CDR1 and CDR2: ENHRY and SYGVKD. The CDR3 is CAIRYQGNTEAFF. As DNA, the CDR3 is TGTGCCATCAGATACCAGGGGAACACTGAAGCTTTCTTT.

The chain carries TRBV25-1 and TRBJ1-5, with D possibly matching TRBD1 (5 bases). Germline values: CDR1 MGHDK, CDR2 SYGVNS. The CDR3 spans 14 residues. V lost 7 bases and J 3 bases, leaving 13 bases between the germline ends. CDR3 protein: CASKSGGDNQPQHF. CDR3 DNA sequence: TGTGCCAGCAAATCCGGGGGGGACAATCAGCCCCAGCATTTT.

The CDR3 region is CASSPRRDSGYEQFF. The CDR3 nucleotides are TGCGCCAGCAGCCCACGGAGGGACAGCGGTTATGAGCAGTTCTTC. This chain links TRBV4-3 with TRBJ2-1; possibly TRBD1 for D (7 bases). The germline gives CDR1 LGHNA, CDR2 YSLEER. Trimming shortened V by 4 bases and J by 8 bases, and 18 bases separated the two germline ends. The CDR3 is 15 residues long.

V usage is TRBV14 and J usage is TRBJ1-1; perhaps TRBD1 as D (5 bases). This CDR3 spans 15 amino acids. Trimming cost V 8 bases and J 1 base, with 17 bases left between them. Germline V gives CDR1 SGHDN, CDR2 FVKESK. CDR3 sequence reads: CASFYVGQPNTEAFF. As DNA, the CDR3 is TGTGCCAGCTTCTACGTAGGACAACCGAACACTGAAGCTTTCTTT. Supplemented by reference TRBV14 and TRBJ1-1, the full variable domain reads EAGVTQFPSHSVIEKGQTVTLRCDPISGHDNLYWYRRVMGKEIKFLLHFVKESKQDESGMPNNRFLAERTGGTYSTLKVQPAELEDSGVYFCASFYVGQPNTEAFFGQGTRLTVV.

CDR3 sequence reads: CASSERQGAQLSEAFF. CDR3 nucleotide sequence: TGTGCCAGCAGTGAGCGACAGGGGGCCCAGCTTAGTGAAGCTTTCTTT. The gene calls are TRBV2 and TRBJ1-1; 10 nucleotides align to TRBD1. CDR3 length: 16 residues. V shed 3 bases, J shed 7 bases, and the junction held 11 bases outside the gene matches. Germline V CDR1 and CDR2: SNHLY, FYNNEI. The variable domain in full, completed from reference TRBV2 and TRBJ1-1, reads EPEVTQTPSHQVTQMGQEVILRCVPISNHLYFYWYRQILGQKVEFLVSFYNNEISEKSEIFDDQFSVERPDGSNFTLKIRSTKLEDSAMYFCASSERQGAQLSEAFFGQGTRLTVV.

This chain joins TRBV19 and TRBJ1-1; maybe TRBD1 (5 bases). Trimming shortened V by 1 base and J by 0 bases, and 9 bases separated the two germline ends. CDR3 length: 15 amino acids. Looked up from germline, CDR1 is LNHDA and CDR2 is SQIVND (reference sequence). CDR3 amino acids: CASSIVGTVNTEAFF. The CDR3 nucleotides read TGTGCCAGTAGTATAGTCGGGACCGTGAACACTGAAGCTTTCTTT.

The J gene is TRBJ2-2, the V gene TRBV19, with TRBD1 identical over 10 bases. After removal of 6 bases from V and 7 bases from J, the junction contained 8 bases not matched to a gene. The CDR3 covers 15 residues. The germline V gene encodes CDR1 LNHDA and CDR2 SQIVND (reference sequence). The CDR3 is CASRSVGQGIGELFF. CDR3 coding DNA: TGTGCCAGTAGATCGGTGGGACAGGGGATCGGGGAGCTGTTTTTT.

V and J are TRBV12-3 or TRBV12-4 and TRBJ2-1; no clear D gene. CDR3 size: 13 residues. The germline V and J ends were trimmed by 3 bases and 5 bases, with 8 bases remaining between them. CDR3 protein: CASSFARNNEQFF. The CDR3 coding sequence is TGTGCCAGCAGTTTCGCCCGGAACAATGAGCAGTTCTTC.